This TCR beta chain was identified in a study of response to subunit inactivated influenza vaccine. Study-wide points: It was suggested by the authors that few new T cells are recruited by each seasonal influenza vaccination.

From the RT-PCR reads, TCRdb called clonotypes with MiXCR, one entry per CDR3 protein. The sample has about 500,000 distinct CDR3 sequences; more than 15% are singletons. Comment on this clonotype: Antigen specificity is unknown.

V was pared by 0 bases and J by 5 bases, with 4 bases between. Germline CDR1 is LNHNV and CDR2 is YYDKDF (reference sequence). The CDR3 totals 12 residues. The clonotype was recovered from a man between 50 and 69 years old who received an inactivated influenza vaccine. Sample: CD4+ T cells sorted from PBMCs, taken roughly 24 months after vaccination. This chain joins TRBV15 and TRBJ1-2, with D uncertain. The DNA for the CDR3 is TGTGCCACCAGCAGAGACCATTATGGCTACACCTTC. It is translated as CATSRDHYGYTF.